Listed below are T cell receptor beta chains from one sample, sequenced in a study of T cells in Graves' hyperthyroidism and ophthalmopathy. TCRdb redid the calling of the multiplex PCR reads with MiXCR, one entry per CDR3 protein. Altogether 250,000 to 300,000 distinct CDR3 sequences are present, 13% being singletons, with the ten largest covering 7.5% to 8%. The specimen was blood. The receptors shown here come from a woman aged 30 to 39 with Graves' hyperthyroidism that later progressed to Graves' ophthalmopathy. The CDR3 runs from the conserved cysteine through the conserved F or W. Each record gives: D gene, J gene, V gene, clone size, CDR3 protein, CDR3 DNA. D genes are given only for firm matches. The size entry is marked missing in some rows and otherwise reads once, few, many or a size class.

>TRBD2|TRBJ2-1|TRBV11-2|many
CASSLDQGLADYNEQFF
TGTGCCAGCAGCTTAGATCAAGGACTAGCGGACTACAATGAGCAGTTCTTC
>TRBD1|TRBJ2-5|TRBV12-3/TRBV12-4|many
CASTPPTGWTQYF
TGTGCCAGCACCCCCCCGACAGGGTGGACCCAGTACTTC
>-|TRBJ1-1|TRBV7-2|once
CASSLIQNTEAFF
TGTGCCAGCAGCCTAATACAGAACACTGAAGCTTTCTTT
>TRBD2|TRBJ2-5|TRBV11-2|-
CASSLEEGLAEETQYF
TGTGCCAGCAGCTTAGAGGAAGGACTAGCAGAGGAGACCCAGTACTTC
>TRBD2|TRBJ2-1|TRBV11-2|-
CASSVQAGAHEQFF
TGTGCCAGCAGTGTTCAAGCGGGAGCCCATGAGCAGTTCTTC
>TRBD1|TRBJ2-5|TRBV12-3/TRBV12-4|once
CASSTRQGRWDETQYF
TGTGCCAGCAGTACCAGACAGGGGCGCTGGGATGAGACCCAGTACTTC
>-|TRBJ2-1|TRBV29-1|-
CSVEQLGNEQFF
TGCAGCGTTGAACAGTTGGGCAATGAGCAGTTCTTC
>TRBD2|TRBJ2-7|TRBV18|many
CASSPRLAAYYEQYF
TGTGCCAGCTCACCGAGACTAGCGGCGTACTACGAGCAGTACTTC
>TRBD1|TRBJ1-4|TRBV12-3/TRBV12-4|many
CASSLEGALEKLFF
TGTGCCAGCAGTTTAGAGGGGGCATTGGAAAAACTGTTTTTT
>TRBD1|TRBJ2-7|TRBV28|many
CASSSGDRASGEQYF
TGTGCCAGCAGTTCCGGGGACAGGGCGTCGGGGGAGCAGTACTTC
>-|TRBJ2-5|TRBV15|-
CATSLQGGAGETQYF
TGTGCCACCAGCCTCCAGGGGGGTGCGGGAGAGACCCAGTACTTC
>TRBD1|TRBJ2-4|TRBV9|-
CVSSPKDRAKNIQYF
TGTGTCAGCAGCCCTAAGGACAGGGCCAAAAACATTCAGTACTTC
>-|TRBJ1-6|TRBV28|many
CANSRGNNSPLHF
TGTGCCAACTCCAGGGGTAATAATTCACCCCTCCACTTT
>TRBD2|TRBJ2-2|TRBV28|many
CASSLAGGGELFF
TGTGCCAGCAGTTTAGCGGGAGGCGGGGAGCTGTTTTTT
>TRBD2|TRBJ2-7|TRBV30|-
CAWSTGLVADEQYF
TGTGCCTGGAGCACCGGACTAGTTGCTGACGAGCAGTACTTC
>TRBD2|TRBJ2-1|TRBV7-2|many
CASSKYLAGGGRDNEQFF
TGTGCCAGCAGCAAATACCTAGCGGGAGGAGGGCGGGACAATGAGCAGTTCTTC
>-|TRBJ2-2|TRBV7-3|few
CASSLWGSGELFF
TGTGCCAGCAGCTTATGGGGGAGCGGGGAGCTGTTTTTT
>-|TRBJ2-1|TRBV30|many
CAWSVGQGGEQFF
TGTGCCTGGAGTGTCGGTCAAGGGGGTGAGCAGTTCTTC
>-|TRBJ1-3|TRBV15|-
CATSSLAGSGNTIYF
TGTGCCACCAGCAGCTTAGCAGGGTCTGGAAACACCATATATTTT
>TRBD1|TRBJ1-6|TRBV24-1|-
CASRDRGPVGTPLHF
TGTGCCTCGCGGGACAGGGGGCCGGTAGGGACACCCCTCCACTTT
>-|TRBJ2-2|TRBV7-3|-
CASSAGTRTGELFF
TGTGCCAGCAGCGCCGGTACTAGGACCGGGGAGCTGTTTTTT
>TRBD2|TRBJ2-3|TRBV4-2|few
CASSQDRGGNSDTQYF
TGTGCCAGCAGCCAAGATCGGGGGGGGAACTCAGATACGCAGTATTTT
>TRBD2|TRBJ2-1|TRBV20-1|many
CSAGLAGVNNEQFF
TGCAGTGCTGGACTAGCGGGGGTTAACAATGAGCAGTTCTTC
>-|TRBJ2-5|TRBV25-1|few
CASSDGLGGETQYF
TGTGCCAGCAGTGATGGATTAGGGGGGGAGACCCAGTACTTC
>-|TRBJ2-1|TRBV20-1|many
CSAHVGAAGGEQFF
TGCAGTGCACACGTGGGAGCGGCTGGGGGTGAGCAGTTCTTC